What follows are 2 T cell receptor beta chains derived from one specimen sequenced in a study of siplizumab effects on memory and regulatory T cells (dated by TCRdb to the late 2010s). Library generation was performed with the immunoSEQ multiplex PCR assay. TCRdb carries this immuneACCESS record with in-frame sequences only. Its versions omit some clonotypes, under half of them owing to an unresolved V gene in the studies checked, with the rest unexplained. A total of under 150,000 clones appear in this sample, around 94% of them only once. The top ten clones comprise under 2% of the sample. Sequenced: non-Treg CD4+ T cells sorted from blood. The meaning of the sample's cell subset or site label: FACS-sorted unstimulated CD4+ non-regulatory T cells. The receptors were gathered from a human donor in good health.

This clone was observed a handful of times. The V gene is TRBV29-1, the J gene TRBJ1-4; no definite D call. V lost 6 bases, J lost 8 bases, and 13 bases lay in between. The CDR3 spans 12 residues. Germline-derived CDR1 and CDR2 are SQVTM and ANQGSEA. The CDR3 region has the DNA TGCAGCGTCGTTGCTTCGGGGGAAAAACTGTTTTTT. As protein: CSVVASGEKLFF. Full variable domain (remainder filled in from reference TRBV29-1 and TRBJ1-4): SAVISQKPSRDICQRGTSLTIQCQVDSQVTMMFWYRQQPGQSLTLIATANQGSEATYESGFVIDKFPISRPNLTFSTLTVSNMSPEDSSIYLCSVVASGEKLFFGSGTQLSVL.

The chain carries TRBV4-1 and TRBJ1-2; D is perhaps TRBD1 (5 bases). The V gene lost 8 bases and the J gene lost 2 bases, with 18 bases spanning the gap. CDR1 MGHRA and CDR2 YSYEKL come from the germline V gene. The CDR3 covers 15 residues. CDR3 sequence: CASRPGSGGNYGYTF. The CDR3 DNA reads as TGCGCCAGCCGGCCAGGGAGTGGGGGGAACTATGGCTACACCTTC.